Included here is one TCR beta chain sequence, with context. This specimen comes from a study of technical replicates of blood from several donors. Sequencing was performed with immunoSEQ multiplex PCR; in TCRdb, only in-frame clones are kept and a portion is missing. Here the sample spans tens of thousands of clones, roughly 98% being singletons. Germline CDR1 GTSNPN, CDR2 SVGIG (reference sequence). Trimming cost V 0 bases and J 8 bases, with 10 bases left between them. The CDR3 runs to 12 residues. The material sequenced was T cells isolated from PBMCs. This clonotype originated in a human donor in good health. The V gene is TRBV30, the J gene TRBJ1-1, with no clear D. The CDR3 reads CAWSVLGREAFF. The CDR3 region has the DNA TGTGCCTGGAGTGTACTAGGCAGGGAAGCTTTCTTT.